Listed below are T cell receptor beta chains from one sample, sequenced in a study of human T cells and chemical hapten exposure. TCRdb passed the RACE reads through MiXCR, listing each CDR3 protein once. There are tens of thousands of distinct CDR3 sequences in the sample; approximately 10% occur only once, and 2% to 2.5% lies in the top ten. The sequencing used whole blood, collected in connection with sensitization to the hapten diphenylcyclopropenone (DPC). These receptors all stem from a woman in her thirties with alopecia areata. Some clones in this sample may be carry-over from other donors' samples. Each CDR3 is given without its conserved first and last residue.

>TRBV30
AWSLGPFGEKLF
>TRBV7-3
ASSLAGGANQETQY
>TRBV30
AWSVSRGGSPLH
>TRBV29-1
SVQQGAYEQY
>TRBV6-5
ASSYNRNSYEQY
>TRBV11-2
ASSFLGGAANTQY
>TRBV18
ASSPGTGWGPLH
>TRBV4-2
ASSPQTGLDYGYT
>TRBV11-2
ASSSRGPGGELF
>TRBV24-1
ATSDVSGGEYNEQF
>TRBV19
ASMPTRYTAGELF
>TRBV6-5
ASSRAGTEAF
>TRBV4-3
ASSQARGTEAF
>TRBV20-1
SARLPRTPSYEQY
>TRBV6-5
ASSTGQGTF
>TRBV14
AGSPRVTQGNTEAF
>TRBV7-6
ASSLAPLRDEQF
>TRBV6-2/TRBV6-3
ASTGRSTEAF
>TRBV20-1
SASPGGSGELEAF
>TRBV6-1
ASLIYQGNTEAF
>TRBV24-1
ATGGRAGELF
>TRBV28
ASSSRGQGKNQPQH
>TRBV30
ARTDGGTNTEAF
>TRBV6-4
ASSETWASDPGELF
>TRBV29-1
SVDRVSGANVLT
>TRBV25-1
ASRGSGTGYT
>TRBV6-1
ASSETVTGELF
>TRBV7-9
ASSTGSGISSPLH